This TCR beta chain comes out of a study of cytomegalovirus exposure and HLA in healthy donors. The overall study: An earlier analysis found fewer than 140 million unique TCR beta sequences from around 180 million T cells. Notes on the study in general: Cytomegalovirus association was listed for about 160 TCR beta chains. TCR beta chain V- and J-gene trimming was linked, in a later analysis, to a missense variant in DCLRE1C. Several of the most significant clusters appeared linked to common viral pathogens, based on a later analysis.

CDR1 and CDR2 from the germline V gene are SGHRS and YFSETQ. The CDR3 is 14 amino acids. V lost 4 bases and J lost 4, with 11 bases in between. The PCR ran on 60 Vbeta and 13 Jbeta primers. Produced via immunoSEQ multiplex PCR; TCRdb's table is partial and in-frame only. In the table there are some 100,000 clones, around three quarters of which are singletons. Worth noting for this clone: The target antigen is unknown.

This chain links TRBV5-1 with TRBJ1-4, with D uncertain. The receptor comes from a female donor in good health and CMV-seropositive. What was sequenced was PBMCs. The DNA of the CDR3 is TGCGCCAGCAGCCCCTACGGACTTAATGAAAAACTGTTTTTT. Translated, it gives CASSPYGLNEKLFF.